Following are 30 T cell receptor beta chains from one sample sequenced in a study of blood T cell repertoires in COVID-19. Assay: immunoSEQ multiplex PCR; the TCRdb copy retains only in-frame clones and omits some. The sample has over 80,000 clones; more than 75% are singletons. Sequenced sample: peripheral blood. The source of these receptors is a human donor in a cohort sampled during active COVID-19.

The gene calls are TRBV4-1 and TRBJ2-7; TRBD1 aligns across 7 bases. Trimming took 1 base from V and 0 from J; bases not matched to a gene: 0. The germline CDR1 and CDR2 sequences are MGHRA and YSYEKL. The CDR3 covers 14 residues. This CDR3 reads CASSQGDSSYEQYF. Written as DNA, the CDR3 is TGCGCCAGCAGCCAAGGGGACAGCTCCTACGAGCAGTACTTC.

The chain uses TRBV7-8 and TRBJ2-2; D remains unclear. Looked up from germline, CDR1 is SGHVS and CDR2 is FQNEAQ. Trimming left V 6 bases short and J 2 bases short, with 13 bases between. The CDR3 totals 15 residues. CDR3 DNA: TGTGCCAGCAGGGTTTGGCAGATAAACACCGGGGAGCTGTTTTTT. Translation gives CASRVWQINTGELFF.

CDR3 amino acids: CASSLGTTGTSGSYEQYF. The CDR3 DNA follows: TGTGCCAGCAGCTTAGGCACCACAGGGACTAGCGGGAGTTACGAGCAGTACTTC. This chain links TRBV7-8 with TRBJ2-7, with 14 bases identical to TRBD2. The germline CDR1 and CDR2 sequences are SGHVS and FQNEAQ. Trimming at V came to 1 base and at J to 4 bases, leaving 9 bases not matched to a gene. There are 18 residues in the CDR3. Together with reference TRBV7-8 and TRBJ2-7, the CDR3 gives the full variable domain: GAGVSQSPRYKVAKRGQDVALRCDPISGHVSLFWYQQALGQGPEFLTYFQNEAQLDKSGLPSDRFFAERPEGSVSTLKIQRTQQEDSAVYLCASSLGTTGTSGSYEQYFGPGTRLTVT.

The chain joins TRBV5-1 to TRBJ2-7; weak D call: TRBD2 (7 bases). V was shortened by 7 bases and J by 4 bases, with 15 bases between the two germline ends. CDR3 length: 13 amino acids. Germline V gives CDR1 SGHRS, CDR2 YFSETQ. The CDR3 DNA is TGCGCCAGCGGTCGGGGGGCTGGGTACGAGCAGTACTTC. Translating gives CASGRGAGYEQYF.

The CDR3 coding sequence is TGCGCCAGCAGCTTGGCCGGTCGGCAGGGATTCACAGATACGCAGTATTTT. The encoded protein is CASSLAGRQGFTDTQYF. This chain links TRBV5-1 with TRBJ2-3; D perhaps matches TRBD1 (5 bases). The CDR3 runs 17 residues. The V and J ends lost 0 bases and 2 bases respectively, with 16 bases between them. Germline V gene data show CDR1 as SGHRS and CDR2 as YFSETQ.

This chain connects TRBV6-1 to TRBJ2-7; 7 bases match TRBD2. The CDR3 sequence is 17 residues long. The J segment lost 0 bases and the V segment lost 0 bases, leaving 8 bases of the junction unmatched. Germline V CDR1 and CDR2: MNHNS, SASEGT. The CDR3 loop is CASSEAGHRTSSYEQYF. The CDR3 region has the DNA TGTGCCAGCAGTGAAGCGGGTCACAGGACTAGCTCCTACGAGCAGTACTTC.

The CDR3 is CASGWTLLADIQETQYF. CDR3 DNA: TGTGCCAGCGGCTGGACACTTCTAGCGGACATCCAAGAGACCCAGTACTTC. The rearrangement joins TRBV2 to TRBJ2-5, with 7 bases aligning to TRBD2. The CDR3 runs to 17 residues. Per the germline V gene, CDR1 is SNHLY and CDR2 is FYNNEI. V was pared by 8 bases and J by 1 base, with 16 bases of the junction left unmatched.

V usage is TRBV3-1 (or the pseudogene TRBV3-2) and J usage is TRBJ1-1; possibly TRBD1 for D (6 bases). The germline V gene has CDR1 LGHDT and CDR2 YNNKEL (reference sequence). With 1 base removed from V and 6 bases from J, the gap between germline ends came to 9 bases. The CDR3 sequence is 13 residues long. The CDR3 is CASSQARGPEAFF. CDR3 coding DNA: TGTGCCAGCAGCCAAGCCAGGGGCCCTGAAGCTTTCTTT.

The gene calls are TRBV2 and TRBJ1-3; 7 bases match TRBD1. Germline V gene sequence: CDR1 SNHLY, CDR2 FYNNEI. V was clipped by 5 bases and J by 0 bases; unmatched bases: 10. The CDR3 has 17 residues. CDR3 DNA sequence: TGTGCCAGCAGTCCCAAGGGACAGCCACTCTCTGGAAACACCATATATTTT. This sequence encodes CASSPKGQPLSGNTIYF.

The V gene is TRBV27, the J gene TRBJ1-2, with 8 nucleotides matching TRBD1. Germline CDR1 reads MNHEY; CDR2 reads SMNVEV (reference sequence). CDR3 size: 14 residues. V shed 4 bases and J 8 bases; nucleotides not matched to a gene: 9. The CDR3 protein is CASSSATGVRGYTF. CDR3 nucleotides: TGTGCCAGCAGTTCAGCGACAGGGGTTCGCGGCTACACCTTC.

V and J are TRBV5-5 and TRBJ2-3; TRBD1 matches 8 bases. V was clipped by 4 bases and J by 4 bases; unmatched bases: 14. This CDR3 has 17 residues. Germline CDR1 SGHKS, CDR2 YYEKEE (reference sequence). The CDR3 nucleotides are TGTGCCAGCAGCCCCATGGCCGGACAGGGCGGAGCAGATACGCAGTATTTT. It specifies CASSPMAGQGGADTQYF.

Only a few counts were recorded for this clone. This chain links TRBV9 with TRBJ1-3; TRBD1 matches 10 bases. Germline trimming cut 4 bases from V and 4 bases from J; bases unmatched to any gene: 5. Germline CDR1 reads SGDLS; CDR2 reads YYNGEE. This CDR3 region has 15 residues. This CDR3 reads CASSRQGASGNTIYF. In DNA form, the CDR3 reads TGTGCCAGCAGCAGACAGGGGGCATCCGGAAACACCATATATTTT.

The DNA of the CDR3 is TGTGCCAGCTCACCACAGCCCCTAGCGGGGGGTGGCACAGATACGCAGTATTTT. Its protein is CASSPQPLAGGGTDTQYF. V is TRBV18 and J is TRBJ2-3; TRBD2 matches 11 bases. Per germline, CDR1 KGHSH and CDR2 LQKENI. Germline trimming cut 1 base from V and 1 base from J; bases unmatched to any gene: 7. The CDR3 extends over 18 amino acids. Full variable domain (rest looked up from reference TRBV18 and TRBJ2-3): NAGVMQNPRHLVRRRGQEARLRCSPMKGHSHVYWYRQLPEEGLKFMVYLQKENIIDESGMPKERFSAEFPKEGPSILRIQQVVRGDSAAYFCASSPQPLAGGGTDTQYFGPGTRLTVL.

Comment on this clone: Additional DNA sequences in this sample encode the identical CDR3. The chain links TRBV3-1 (or the pseudogene TRBV3-2) to TRBJ2-7; D possibly corresponds to TRBD1 (6 bases). Trimming pared 1 base from V and 2 bases from J, leaving 9 bases between. CDR1 is LGHDT, CDR2 YNNKEL, per germline (reference sequence). The CDR3 has 14 residues. CDR3 sequence reads: CASSQGQGPYEQYF. The DNA of the CDR3 is TGTGCCAGCAGCCAAGGGCAGGGGCCCTACGAGCAGTACTTC.

The gene calls are TRBV29-1 and TRBJ2-7, with D perhaps TRBD1 (5 bases). The CDR3 extends over 14 amino acids. Trimming took off 4 bases at V and 4 bases at J, with 17 bases between the two ends. Germline loops: CDR1 SQVTM, CDR2 ANQGSEA. The chain's CDR3 is CSVVVPGQTYEQYF. The CDR3, as DNA: TGCAGCGTTGTCGTTCCAGGACAAACTTACGAGCAGTACTTC.

The rearrangement links TRBV28 to TRBJ1-2, with D perhaps matching TRBD1 (6 bases). The CDR3 covers 14 residues. Trimming took off 6 bases at V and 7 bases at J, with 18 bases between the two ends. The germline V gene has CDR1 MDHEN and CDR2 SYDVKM. The CDR3 nucleotides read TGTGCCAGCAGCACCGGCGGGGGGCGTTCTGGCTACACCTTC. This encodes CASSTGGGRSGYTF.

The DNA for the CDR3 is TGTGCCAGCAGCTTAGACGGGGCGGGGACTCGCACAGATACGCAGTATTTT. Translation: CASSLDGAGTRTDTQYF. The chain carries TRBV7-6 and TRBJ2-3; perhaps TRBD2 as D (6 bases). V was shortened by 1 base and J by 1 base, with 15 bases between the two germline ends. CDR3 length: 17 amino acids. In germline, CDR1 is SGHVS, CDR2 FNYEAQ.

The CDR3 DNA follows: TGTGCCAGCAGTGCATATAGGGGACAGGGGGCGAACTATGGCTACACCTTC. As protein: CASSAYRGQGANYGYTF. The V gene is TRBV6-1, the J gene TRBJ1-2, with TRBD1 identical over 12 bases. Germline CDR1 and CDR2: MNHNS and SASEGT. CDR3 length equals 17 residues. V was pared by 4 bases and J by 2 bases, with 8 bases of the junction left unmatched.

This chain joins TRBV6-5 and TRBJ2-7; TRBD1 matches 7 bases. The CDR3 runs 15 residues. After removal of 2 bases from V and 0 bases from J, the junction contained 4 bases not matched to a gene. In germline, CDR1 is MNHEY, CDR2 SVGAGI. CDR3: CASSYETGRSYEQYF. The CDR3, as DNA: TGTGCCAGCAGTTACGAGACAGGGCGCTCCTACGAGCAGTACTTC.

The V call is TRBV7-9, the J call TRBJ1-1, with D perhaps matching TRBD1 (6 bases). Germline-derived CDR1 and CDR2 are SEHNR and FQNEAQ (reference sequence). V shed 6 bases and J shed 0 bases, with 14 bases lying between them. The CDR3 covers 15 residues. The CDR3 region has the DNA TGTGCCAGCAGAAAAATCGGACAGATGAACACTGAAGCTTTCTTT. Encoded protein: CASRKIGQMNTEAFF. Complete variable domain (other parts from reference TRBV7-9 and TRBJ1-1): DTGVSQNPRHKITKRGQNVTFRCDPISEHNRLYWYRQTLGQGPEFLTYFQNEAQLEKSRLLSDRFSAERPKGSFSTLEIQRTEQGDSAMYLCASRKIGQMNTEAFFGQGTRLTVV.

Only one count was recorded for this clone. The CDR3 nucleotides are TGTGCCAGCAGTTACTCCTATGACAGGGGGCGGTTGGAGGAGCAGTTCTTC. This encodes CASSYSYDRGRLEEQFF. This rearrangement joins TRBV6-2 or TRBV6-3 to TRBJ2-1; 10 bases fit TRBD1. This CDR3 has 17 amino acids. With 0 bases clipped from V and 10 bases from J, the junction kept 12 bases outside the gene matches. Germline V gene data show CDR1 as MNHEY and CDR2 as SVGEGT.

The rearrangement joins TRBV7-9 to TRBJ2-7; D ambiguous. The length of the CDR3 is 13 residues. Trimming removed 2 bases at V and 5 bases at J, with 10 bases between. The germline V gene encodes CDR1 SEHNR and CDR2 FQNEAQ (reference sequence). The DNA of the CDR3 is TGTGCCAGCAGCTTAAGCGCTCCCCACGAGCAGTACTTC. It encodes CASSLSAPHEQYF. Full variable domain (rest looked up from reference TRBV7-9 and TRBJ2-7): DTGVSQNPRHKITKRGQNVTFRCDPISEHNRLYWYRQTLGQGPEFLTYFQNEAQLEKSRLLSDRFSAERPKGSFSTLEIQRTEQGDSAMYLCASSLSAPHEQYFGPGTRLTVT.

The table lists this clone with a few counts. V and J are TRBV3-1 (or the pseudogene TRBV3-2) and TRBJ2-4; maybe TRBD2 (5 bases). Trimming removed 0 bases at V and 1 base at J, with 10 bases between. The CDR3 runs to 16 residues. Germline V gene sequence: CDR1 LGHDT, CDR2 YNNKEL (reference sequence). The CDR3 region has the DNA TGTGCCAGCAGCCAAGAGGTACAGCGGGCCAAAAACATTCAGTACTTC. Its translation: CASSQEVQRAKNIQYF.

This clone was seen a single time. CDR3 bases: TGTGCCAGCAGTCCGGGGACATCTCCACATCTGCATGGCTACACCTTC. Translation: CASSPGTSPHLHGYTF. The genes are TRBV27 and TRBJ1-2; TRBD1 might be the D (6 bases). The CDR3 consists of 16 residues. Looked up from germline, CDR1 is MNHEY and CDR2 is SMNVEV (reference sequence). Trimming took off 5 bases at V and 6 bases at J, with 22 bases between the two ends.

The chain uses TRBV5-1 and TRBJ1-1; 7 bases are a match to TRBD1. The CDR3 length is 14 residues. Looked up from germline, CDR1 is SGHRS and CDR2 is YFSETQ. V shed 4 bases, J shed 0 bases, and the junction held 3 bases outside the gene matches. The CDR3 region is CASSAGQMNTEAFF. The CDR3 DNA reads as TGCGCCAGCAGCGCGGGACAGATGAACACTGAAGCTTTCTTT.

The chain carries TRBV3-1 (or the pseudogene TRBV3-2) and TRBJ1-2; a possible D gene is TRBD1 (5 bases). This CDR3 spans 15 amino acids. Trimming pared 0 bases from V and 1 base from J, leaving 9 bases between. In germline, CDR1 is LGHDT, CDR2 YNNKEL (reference sequence). The CDR3 nucleotides are TGTGCCAGCAGCCAAGAGACAGTTCTTAACTATGGCTACACCTTC. It encodes CASSQETVLNYGYTF.

The chain uses TRBV19 and TRBJ2-5; perhaps TRBD2 as D (5 bases). Deletions cut 2 bases from V and 1 base from J, with 8 bases between. The CDR3 runs 14 residues. Germline values: CDR1 LNHDA, CDR2 SQIVND (reference sequence). The CDR3 DNA follows: TGTGCCAGTAGTATATTCCGGGGCCAAGAGACCCAGTACTTC. Amino acids: CASSIFRGQETQYF.

The J gene is TRBJ1-2, the V gene TRBV27; 7 bases align to TRBD1. This CDR3 has 17 residues. CDR1 MNHEY and CDR2 SMNVEV come from the germline V gene (reference sequence). The V and J ends lost 2 bases and 2 bases, in that order; junction bases with no gene match: 11. This chain's CDR3 is CASSLTYSTGRNYGYTF. CDR3 bases: TGTGCCAGCAGTTTAACTTACTCGACAGGGCGGAACTATGGCTACACCTTC.

This chain uses TRBV11-3 with TRBJ2-5, with 10 bases lining up with TRBD2. Germline CDR1 and CDR2: SGHNT and YENEEA. The CDR3 extends over 16 amino acids. V lost 5 bases and J lost 4; bases outside the gene matches: 10. CDR3 region: CASSDPSSGSAETQYF. CDR3 bases: TGTGCCAGCAGCGACCCATCTAGCGGGAGTGCAGAGACCCAGTACTTC.

The chain couples TRBV6-2 or TRBV6-3 to TRBJ2-1, with a weak D call TRBD1 (6 bases). With 0 bases removed from V and 4 bases from J, the gap between germline ends came to 16 bases. CDR3 length equals 17 residues. Germline V CDR1 and CDR2: MNHEY, SVGEGT. The CDR3 region is CASSYSIRGPLYNEQFF. The CDR3 DNA sequence: TGTGCCAGCAGTTACTCGATCAGGGGACCGCTATACAATGAGCAGTTCTTC.